This T cell receptor (beta chain) was captured by sequencing in a study of radiation and T cells in renal cell carcinoma. Broader study findings: From baseline, blood top tumor clonotypes peaked at 2 weeks post-radiation. No pretreatment tumor biopsies were available for baseline clonotypes.

Profiled with immunoSEQ multiplex PCR; TCRdb holds only in-frame clones, not every one. The table includes roughly 45,000 clones, around four fifths detected once. Stated time point: blood 4 weeks post-SBRT, at nephrectomy. Treatment reported: 15 Gy SBRT to primary tumor, nephrectomy 4 weeks later. Nephrectomy followed 15 Gy stereotactic body radiation by 4 weeks. In the case of this clone: Its specificity is not known.

CDR3 length: 16 amino acids. Trimming cost V 6 bases and J 1 base; bases outside gene matches: 8. Germline loops: CDR1 SNHLY, CDR2 FYNNEI. This TCR was recovered from a woman aged 70-85 years with renal cell carcinoma. This specimen consisted of blood, obtained from a patient whose treatment included radiotherapy and nephrectomy. The chain joins TRBV2 to TRBJ2-4, with 8 bases lining up with TRBD2. DNA for the CDR3: TGTGCCAGCAGCCTGGGGAGCGGGGGTGCCAAAAACATTCAGTACTTC. Protein sequence: CASSLGSGGAKNIQYF.